This passage covers 14 T cell receptor beta chains from one sample sequenced in a study of blood T cell repertoires in COVID-19. Here immunoSEQ multiplex PCR was the method, and the copy in TCRdb shows in-frame clones only, minus some. The table lists about 170,000 clones, 75% to 85% of them singletons, with roughly 15% in the top ten. The sequenced sample consisted of PBMCs or T cells enriched from blood (not recorded which). Receptor source: a man in his forties or fifties who had recovered from COVID-19.

CDR3 sequence: CASSLASGQTQYF. In DNA, the CDR3 is TGTGCCAGCAGCTTAGCTAGTGGGCAGACCCAGTACTTC. The chain joins TRBV7-9 to TRBJ2-5; D remains unclear. V lost 0 bases, J lost 6 bases, and 8 bases lay in between. The length of the CDR3 is 13 residues. Germline CDR1 and CDR2: SEHNR and FQNEAQ (reference sequence).

The V gene is TRBV27, the J gene TRBJ1-6; the match to TRBD1 covers 7 bases. Germline V gene data show CDR1 as MNHEY and CDR2 as SMNVEV (reference sequence). The ends lost 3 bases at V and 8 bases at J; junction bases unmatched: 10. There are 16 residues in the CDR3. The CDR3 loop reads CASSLFPEGQHSPLHF. In DNA, the CDR3 is TGTGCCAGCAGTTTGTTTCCCGAGGGACAGCATTCACCCCTCCACTTT.

This clone turned up a few times. The V gene is TRBV6-4, the J gene TRBJ2-2, with D perhaps TRBD1 (5 bases). The CDR3 runs 13 residues. Germline V CDR1 and CDR2: MRHNA, SNTAGT. V gave up 6 bases and J gave up 7 bases, with 12 bases separating them. CDR3 residues: CASRQELGGELFF. The CDR3 DNA sequence: TGTGCCAGCAGACAGGAGTTGGGCGGGGAGCTGTTTTTT.

The chain recombines TRBV10-1 with TRBJ2-7; D might be TRBD1 (6 bases). CDR3 length: 15 amino acids. The V end lost 4 bases, the J end lost 4 bases, and 17 bases lay between the germline ends. Germline V lookup: CDR1 WNHNN, CDR2 SYGVQD (reference sequence). The CDR3 DNA sequence: TGCGCCAGCAGTGGGACCCAACAGGGAACTTACGAGCAGTACTTC. Translating it yields CASSGTQQGTYEQYF.

The chain joins TRBV7-9 to TRBJ2-5; D not resolved. Germline loops: CDR1 SEHNR, CDR2 FQNEAQ (reference sequence). Trimming removed 1 base at V and 5 bases at J, with 5 bases between. CDR3 length equals 12 residues. The CDR3 sequence: CASSLVGETQYF. CDR3 DNA sequence: TGTGCCAGCAGCTTAGTCGGGGAGACCCAGTACTTC. The whole variable domain, remainder taken from reference TRBV7-9 and TRBJ2-5, is DTGVSQNPRHKITKRGQNVTFRCDPISEHNRLYWYRQTLGQGPEFLTYFQNEAQLEKSRLLSDRFSAERPKGSFSTLEIQRTEQGDSAMYLCASSLVGETQYFGPGTRLLVL.

The chain recombines TRBV5-4 with TRBJ2-7, with 11 bases that match TRBD1. The germline V gene encodes CDR1 SGHNT and CDR2 YYREEE (reference sequence). J lost 4 bases, V lost 4 bases, and 7 bases had no gene match. The CDR3 is 15 residues long. Written as DNA, the CDR3 is TGTGCCAGCAGCAAGGGACAGGGGGAAGGGTACGAGCAGTACTTC. Translated: CASSKGQGEGYEQYF.

To note about this clone: Other DNA sequences in this specimen translate into the identical CDR3. The J gene is TRBJ1-2, the V gene TRBV3-1 (or the pseudogene TRBV3-2), with 8 bases aligning to TRBD1. Germline assignment: CDR1 LGHDT and CDR2 YNNKEL (reference sequence). CDR3 size: 13 residues. Trimming at V came to 4 bases and at J to 6 bases, leaving 4 bases not matched to a gene. CDR3 protein: CASSRGQGDGYTF. In DNA form, the CDR3 reads TGTGCCAGCAGCCGAGGACAGGGTGATGGCTACACCTTC.

This chain uses TRBV29-1 with TRBJ1-4; TRBD1 aligns across 10 bases. The J segment lost 7 bases and the V segment lost 7 bases, leaving 12 bases of the junction unmatched. The CDR3 is made up of 15 amino acids. Germline loops: CDR1 SQVTM, CDR2 ANQGSEA. The CDR3 here is CSEPGQGMGSEKLFF. CDR3 bases: TGCAGCGAGCCGGGACAGGGGATGGGGAGTGAAAAACTGTTTTTT.

The CDR3 DNA sequence: TGTGCCAGCAGCTTAGAAGGTTGGGCACAGGGGAACACTGAAGCTTTCTTT. This gives the protein CASSLEGWAQGNTEAFF. The rearrangement uses TRBV7-6 and TRBJ1-1; possibly TRBD1 for D (6 bases). CDR3 length: 17 amino acids. Germline V gene lookup returns CDR1 SGHVS and CDR2 FNYEAQ. V was clipped by 1 base and J by 1 base, with 16 bases between them.

The genes are TRBV6-1 and TRBJ1-2; no firm D call. The length of the CDR3 is 12 residues. V was shortened by 1 base and J by 5 bases, with 5 bases between the two germline ends. Germline loops: CDR1 MNHNS, CDR2 SASEGT. The CDR3 protein is CASSEVPYGYTF. The CDR3 DNA is TGTGCCAGCAGTGAAGTCCCATATGGCTACACCTTC.

V usage is TRBV2 and J usage is TRBJ2-1, with D possibly TRBD1 on 6 matching bases. CDR1 is SNHLY, CDR2 FYNNEI, per germline. The germline V and J ends were trimmed by 5 bases and 4 bases, with 18 bases remaining between them. The CDR3 extends over 16 amino acids. The CDR3 DNA follows: TGTGCCAGCAGTTCCCAGCTGGGGGCCGGTTACAATGAGCAGTTCTTC. Amino acid sequence: CASSSQLGAGYNEQFF.

In this sample, this clone turned up once. This chain joins TRBV3-1 (or the pseudogene TRBV3-2) and TRBJ1-2; no clear D gene. Per germline, CDR1 LGHDT and CDR2 YNNKEL (reference sequence). V was shortened by 0 bases and J by 5 bases, with 4 bases between the two germline ends. The CDR3 is 12 amino acids. The CDR3 reads CASSQDRYGYTF. In nucleotides, the CDR3 is TGTGCCAGCAGCCAAGATCGTTATGGCTACACCTTC.

The gene calls are TRBV19 and TRBJ1-5; D may be TRBD1 (5 bases). The V gene lost 10 bases and the J gene lost 3 bases, with 19 bases spanning the gap. The CDR3 contains 15 residues. Germline V gene lookup returns CDR1 LNHDA and CDR2 SQIVND (reference sequence). The CDR3 DNA sequence: TGTGCCACAAAACCGATCGACAGAGCCAATCAGCCCCAGCATTTT. This sequence encodes CATKPIDRANQPQHF.

This clone appeared once. V and J are TRBV6-5 and TRBJ1-4; 7 bases agree with TRBD1. The CDR3 sequence is 15 residues long. V shed 0 bases, J shed 4 bases, and the junction held 2 bases outside the gene matches. The germline V gene encodes CDR1 MNHEY and CDR2 SVGAGI. Here the CDR3 reads CASSYSGTVNEKLFF. The CDR3 DNA reads TGTGCCAGCAGTTACTCAGGGACAGTTAATGAAAAACTGTTTTTT.